The clone carrying this T cell receptor (beta chain) appeared a single time. These data come from a study of blood T cell repertoires in COVID-19. Across the whole study: From the United States, Italy and Spain came samples of acute and convalescent COVID-19. In each case, the material was cDNA or gDNA derived from T cells, B-cell-depleted T cells, or PBMCs.

Per the study methods: Reference gene primer amplification gave estimated nucleated cell counts. Using immunoSEQ multiplex PCR, the repertoire was profiled, and TCRdb retains in-frame clones only, with some absent. V and J calls and clone size follow that table, whereas D and trimming were derived from the DNA. The sample includes more than 20,000 clones, about nine tenths of them seen just once. The CDR3 has 13 amino acids. Losses at the gene ends were 3 bases for V and 15 bases for J; bases not matched to a gene: 12. CDR1 SGHKS and CDR2 YYEKEE come from the germline V gene (reference sequence). This clonotype originated in a human donor in a cohort sampled during active COVID-19. This chain uses TRBV5-5 with TRBJ2-1, with 7 bases lining up with TRBD1. The sample consisted of peripheral blood. The CDR3, as DNA: TGTGCCAGCAGCTGGGGACAGAACCCGTTTCGGTTCTTC. The encoded protein is CASSWGQNPFRFF.